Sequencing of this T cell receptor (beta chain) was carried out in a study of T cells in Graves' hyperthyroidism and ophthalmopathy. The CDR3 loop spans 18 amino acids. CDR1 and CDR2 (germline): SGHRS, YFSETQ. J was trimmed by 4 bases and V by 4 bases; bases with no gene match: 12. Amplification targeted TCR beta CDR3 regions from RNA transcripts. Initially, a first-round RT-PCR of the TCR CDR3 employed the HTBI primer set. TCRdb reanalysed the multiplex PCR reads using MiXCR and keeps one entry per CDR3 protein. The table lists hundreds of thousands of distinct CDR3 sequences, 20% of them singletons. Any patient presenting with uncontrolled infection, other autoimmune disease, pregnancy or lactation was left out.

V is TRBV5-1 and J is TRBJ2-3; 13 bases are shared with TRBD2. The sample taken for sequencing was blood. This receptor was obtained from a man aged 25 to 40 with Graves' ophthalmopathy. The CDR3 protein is CASSQGLAGVRWPDTQYF. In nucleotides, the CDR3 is TGCGCCAGCAGCCAAGGACTAGCGGGAGTAAGATGGCCAGATACGCAGTATTTT.